The sample holds many counts of the clone carrying this TCR beta chain. Its antigen is undetermined. Across 18 months, stable Graves' hyperthyroidism was marked by no progression to ophthalmopathy. Exclusion of a patient resulted from uncontrolled infection, other autoimmune disease, pregnancy or lactation. Diagnostic assessment was based on clinical symptoms, serum thyroxine and TRAb, thyroid ultrasound and orbital computed tomography. TCR beta CDR3 regions were amplified from RNA transcripts. The HTBI primer set drove a first-round RT-PCR of the TCR CDR3. Using its own MiXCR run on the multiplex PCR reads, TCRdb lists one record per CDR3 protein. Of more than 500,000 distinct CDR3 sequences listed, 14% are singletons. Per germline, CDR1 SGHRS and CDR2 YFSETQ. Trimming took 3 bases from V and 4 from J, leaving 10 bases between them. This CDR3 spans 13 amino acids. This entry comes from a study of T cells in Graves' hyperthyroidism and ophthalmopathy.

General study findings and limits: Model-based prediction identified ophthalmopathy a median 6.5 months prior to its onset.

The V gene is TRBV5-1, the J gene TRBJ1-1, with a tentative D call TRBD1 (5 bases). The sample consisted of blood. The sequence came from a woman aged 35 to 49 with Graves' hyperthyroidism. The CDR3, as DNA: TGCGCCAGCAGCTCGGGGGGAAGCACTGAAGCTTTCTTT. It yields the protein CASSSGGSTEAFF.